This T cell receptor (beta chain) originates from a study of blood T cells in healthy people across ages. The wider study: Per two T cells, about one barcoded beta molecule was captured through template switching.

This clonotype was counted between two and nine times. Using a J-beta primer mix together with a sample-barcoded 5' primer, a second PCR was run for about 7 to 12 cycles. One entry per CDR3 protein, called by TCRdb with MiXCR from the 5' RACE reads. Counted here are 1.2 million to 1.5 million distinct CDR3 sequences, roughly 40% occurring once; the ten biggest clones make up around 8%. The CDR3 runs 14 residues. V lost 5 bases and J 4 bases, leaving 15 bases between the germline ends. Germline V lookup: CDR1 SGHTA, CDR2 FQGNSA. The clonotype originates from a woman aged 18-29 years in good health. The chain links TRBV7-2 to TRBJ2-7; maybe TRBD1 (5 bases). What was sequenced was blood. The CDR3 spells CASSPPLQGYEQYF. DNA of the CDR3: TGTGCCAGCAGCCCACCTCTCCAGGGATACGAGCAGTACTTC.